These 12 T cell receptor beta chains were sequenced from one sample in a study of cytomegalovirus exposure and HLA in healthy donors. The study ran its PCR with 60 Vbeta and 13 Jbeta primers. Repertoires were generated with immunoSEQ multiplex PCR, while TCRdb's copy carries only in-frame clones and drops some. The table has about 120,000 clones, around 75% seen once. Material for sequencing was PBMCs. These receptors all stem from a woman aged 18-30 years in good health and CMV-seronegative.

The chain joins TRBV6-5 to TRBJ2-7, with D possibly matching TRBD1 (5 bases). CDR1 and CDR2 from the germline V gene are MNHEY and SVGAGI. This CDR3 comprises 15 residues. V was cut by 5 bases and J by 2 bases, with 16 bases left in between. CDR3 DNA: TGTGCCAGCAGTCGTTATACAGGAACCGCCTACGAGCAGTACTTC. Protein sequence: CASSRYTGTAYEQYF.

The V call is TRBV12-5, the J call TRBJ2-3; the match to TRBD2 covers 9 bases. There are 16 residues in the CDR3. CDR1 is LGHNT and CDR2 is FRNRAP in the germline V gene. V lost 1 base and J lost 2; bases outside the gene matches: 4. In DNA, the CDR3 is TGTGCTAGTGGTTTGGGTAGCGGGGGAGACACAGATACGCAGTATTTT. Its translation is CASGLGSGGDTDTQYF.

The CDR3 DNA sequence: TGTGCCAGTATCCTAGGGGCAGGGGTGGCGAACACTGAAGCTTTCTTT. This translates into CASILGAGVANTEAFF. The chain couples TRBV19 to TRBJ1-1, with D possibly being TRBD1 (6 bases). V gave up 7 bases and J gave up 1 base, with 19 bases separating them. The CDR3 length is 16 residues. Germline CDR1 LNHDA, CDR2 SQIVND (reference sequence). Variable domain in full (rest from reference TRBV19 and TRBJ1-1): DGGITQSPKYLFRKEGQNVTLSCEQNLNHDAMYWYRQDPGQGLRLIYYSQIVNDFQKGDIAEGYSVSREKKESFPLTVTSAQKNPTAFYLCASILGAGVANTEAFFGQGTRLTVV.

The rearrangement links TRBV4-1 to TRBJ1-3, with D possibly matching TRBD1 (6 bases). The V gene lost 1 base and the J gene lost 0 bases, with 10 bases spanning the gap. This CDR3 spans 16 amino acids. Germline V gene lookup returns CDR1 MGHRA and CDR2 YSYEKL. The CDR3 bases are TGCGCCAGCAGCCAAGTAGGACAGTTCTCTGGAAACACCATATATTTT. Protein sequence: CASSQVGQFSGNTIYF.

The rearrangement links TRBV5-8 to TRBJ2-5; 7 positions agree with TRBD1. Losses at the gene ends were 3 bases for V and 3 bases for J; bases not matched to a gene: 2. The CDR3 contains 13 residues. Germline CDR1 SGHTS, CDR2 YDEGEE. The CDR3 sequence is CASSWGQKETQYF. CDR3 DNA: TGTGCCAGCAGCTGGGGACAGAAAGAGACCCAGTACTTC.

The CDR3 DNA is TGTGCCAGCAGTGGAGAGGCAGCATCTGCCAGCTCCTACAATGAGCAGTTCTTC. This encodes CASSGEAASASSYNEQFF. The rearrangement uses TRBV25-1 and TRBJ2-1; D unclear. CDR1 MGHDK and CDR2 SYGVNS come from the germline V gene. CDR3 length: 18 amino acids. Trimming pared 4 bases from V and 0 bases from J, leaving 19 bases between.

V gene TRBV28 combines with J gene TRBJ2-3; TRBD2 matches 9 bases. Losses at the gene ends were 4 bases for V and 1 base for J; bases not matched to a gene: 15. CDR1 is MDHEN and CDR2 is SYDVKM in the germline V gene. This CDR3 is built from 19 residues. CDR3 DNA: TGTGCCAGCAGTTCCCCCTTAGATTTAGCGGGGGTGCGCACAGATACGCAGTATTTT. Residues: CASSSPLDLAGVRTDTQYF.

The chain is built from TRBV6-6 and TRBJ2-7; 7 positions match TRBD2. The junction had 5 bases not matched to a gene; V was cut back by 11 bases and J by 1 base. This CDR3 contains 12 residues. CDR1 and CDR2 (germline): MNHNY, SVGAGI (reference sequence). This CDR3 is CASGGPSYEQYF. The DNA of the CDR3 is TGTGCCTCGGGGGGTCCGTCCTACGAGCAGTACTTC.

This chain uses TRBV5-4 with TRBJ1-2, with D unresolved. Germline-derived CDR1 and CDR2 are SGHNT and YYREEE (reference sequence). This CDR3 has 13 amino acids. Trimming stripped 4 bases from V and 5 bases from J, with 12 bases between. The CDR3 loop is CASSPGPRYGYTF. The CDR3 DNA is TGTGCCAGCAGCCCTGGGCCTCGTTATGGCTACACCTTC. The full variable domain, rest sourced from reference TRBV5-4 and TRBJ1-2, is ETGVTQSPTHLIKTRGQQVTLRCSSQSGHNTVSWYQQALGQGPQFIFQYYREEENGRGNFPPRFSGLQFPNYSSELNVNALELDDSALYLCASSPGPRYGYTFGSGTRLTVV.

The chain joins TRBV5-4 to TRBJ2-3, with D unresolved. This CDR3 is built from 13 residues. CDR1 is SGHNT, CDR2 YYREEE, per germline (reference sequence). With 2 bases removed from V and 1 base from J, the gap between germline ends came to 5 bases. The CDR3 DNA follows: TGTGCCAGCAGCTTTCGTGGCACAGATACGCAGTATTTT. Translating gives CASSFRGTDTQYF.

The chain couples TRBV10-3 to TRBJ2-1; D not certain. V was trimmed by 2 bases and J by 5 bases, leaving 7 bases between them. The CDR3 contains 13 residues. Germline CDR1 ENHRY, CDR2 SYGVKD. CDR3 region: CAISEILDNEQFF. DNA for the CDR3: TGTGCCATCAGTGAGATATTAGACAATGAGCAGTTCTTC.

The genes are TRBV7-9 and TRBJ1-1; D unclear. Trimming removed 1 base from V and 1 base from J, with 7 bases in between. The CDR3 has 14 amino acids. The germline V gene encodes CDR1 SEHNR and CDR2 FQNEAQ (reference sequence). The CDR3 DNA sequence: TGTGCCAGCAGCTTAGAGACACCGAACACTGAAGCTTTCTTT. This encodes CASSLETPNTEAFF.